One sample yielded the 20 T cell receptor beta chains listed below, sequenced in a study of OX40 agonist ivuxolimab in advanced cancers. Assay used: immunoSEQ multiplex PCR; TCRdb lists only in-frame clones, some missing. The repertoire has tens of thousands of clones, around 85% of them found once; the top ten carry 2% to 2.5%. The source material was CD4+ or CD8+ T cells sorted from blood, sampled in a trial of the OX40 agonist ivuxolimab. The source is an adult with an advanced solid tumor such as melanoma, head and neck, liver or kidney cancer.

The rearrangement joins TRBV9 to TRBJ1-1; D not certain. V lost 4 bases and J 3 bases, leaving 7 bases between the germline ends. This CDR3 contains 12 residues. Germline CDR1 reads SGDLS; CDR2 reads YYNGEE. The DNA for the CDR3 is TGTGCCAGCAGCCCCCAGGACACTGAAGCTTTCTTT. Translation gives CASSPQDTEAFF.

This chain joins TRBV7-9 and TRBJ1-5; the D is unclear. Germline CDR1 is SEHNR and CDR2 is FQNEAQ (reference sequence). V was pared by 11 bases and J by 4 bases, with 15 bases between. The CDR3 runs 13 residues. This CDR3 is CAPDGRGNQPQHF. The CDR3 bases are TGTGCCCCAGACGGACGAGGAAATCAGCCCCAGCATTTT. Looking up the rest from reference TRBV7-9 and TRBJ1-5 gives the full variable domain: DTGVSQNPRHKITKRGQNVTFRCDPISEHNRLYWYRQTLGQGPEFLTYFQNEAQLEKSRLLSDRFSAERPKGSFSTLEIQRTEQGDSAMYLCAPDGRGNQPQHFGDGTRLSIL.

This chain uses TRBV19 with TRBJ2-3, with D hard to call. Trimming took 7 bases from V and 2 from J, leaving 10 bases between them. CDR1 LNHDA and CDR2 SQIVND come from the germline V gene (reference sequence). This CDR3 region has 13 residues. The CDR3: CASTYRPTDTQYF. The DNA for the CDR3 is TGTGCCAGTACCTACCGCCCCACAGATACGCAGTATTTT.

V gene TRBV29-1 combines with J gene TRBJ2-1, with D uncertain. The V gene lost 4 bases and the J gene lost 4 bases, with 14 bases spanning the gap. Germline V CDR1 and CDR2: SQVTM, ANQGSEA. The length of the CDR3 is 14 residues. The CDR3 here is CSVGRDLSYNEQFF. CDR3 nucleotide sequence: TGCAGCGTTGGAAGAGACTTGAGTTACAATGAGCAGTTCTTC.

This chain links TRBV7-3 with TRBJ2-3; 7 bases are a match to TRBD2. Per germline, CDR1 SGHTA and CDR2 FQGTGA. V lost 1 base to trimming and J lost 0 bases; unmatched junction nucleotides: 7. This CDR3 contains 17 residues. CDR3 in amino acids: CASSLKRAAGSTDTQYF. The CDR3 coding sequence is TGTGCCAGCAGCTTAAAGCGAGCAGCGGGAAGCACAGATACGCAGTATTTT.

The V and J genes are TRBV6-6 and TRBJ1-5, with a weak D call TRBD1 (5 bases). Between the trimmed V and J ends, which lost 6 bases and 5 bases, there was a span of 14 bases. Germline V gives CDR1 MNHNY, CDR2 SVGAGI (reference sequence). CDR3 length: 14 residues. The CDR3 reads CASSARVRDQPQHF. The DNA for the CDR3 is TGTGCCAGCAGCGCCAGGGTTCGGGATCAGCCCCAGCATTTT.

The chain joins TRBV5-1 to TRBJ2-5; D possibly corresponds to TRBD1 (6 bases). Germline values: CDR1 SGHRS, CDR2 YFSETQ. V was clipped by 0 bases and J by 5 bases, with 8 bases between them. The CDR3 has 13 amino acids. CDR3 DNA: TGCGCCAGCAGCTTGGGACAGGCTGAGACCCAGTACTTC. Its protein product is CASSLGQAETQYF.

The rearrangement uses TRBV5-1 and TRBJ1-1; TRBD1 is a possible D gene (6 bases). Trimming cost V 4 bases and J 2 bases, with 15 bases left between them. Germline CDR1 is SGHRS and CDR2 is YFSETQ. CDR3 length: 15 amino acids. The CDR3 is CASSPDRGFNTEAFF. The CDR3 nucleotides are TGCGCCAGCAGCCCGGACAGAGGGTTTAACACTGAAGCTTTCTTT. The full variable domain, rest sourced from reference TRBV5-1 and TRBJ1-1, is KAGVTQTPRYLIKTRGQQVTLSCSPISGHRSVSWYQQTPGQGLQFLFEYFSETQRNKGNFPGRFSGRQFSNSRSEMNVSTLELGDSALYLCASSPDRGFNTEAFFGQGTRLTVV.

This chain uses TRBV29-1 with TRBJ2-1; the D is unclear. There are 11 residues in the CDR3. The germline gives CDR1 SQVTM, CDR2 ANQGSEA. V gave up 7 bases and J gave up 2 bases, with 6 bases separating them. CDR3 bases: TGCAGCGCCAATGCCTACAATGAGCAGTTCTTC. Protein product: CSANAYNEQFF.

V gene TRBV28 combines with J gene TRBJ2-5; weak D call: TRBD2 (5 bases). Trimming shortened V by 2 bases and J by 2 bases, and 12 bases separated the two germline ends. CDR1 MDHEN and CDR2 SYDVKM come from the germline V gene. The CDR3 covers 15 residues. The CDR3 DNA reads as TGTGCCAGCAGTTTAGCACCGGGGAGACAAGAGACCCAGTACTTC. Its protein is CASSLAPGRQETQYF.

This chain uses TRBV19 with TRBJ1-2; D unresolved. Trimming pared 2 bases from V and 0 bases from J, leaving 7 bases between. The CDR3 length is 14 residues. The germline V gene has CDR1 LNHDA and CDR2 SQIVND (reference sequence). This CDR3 reads CASSIHGANYGYTF. The CDR3 region has the DNA TGTGCCAGTAGTATACATGGGGCTAACTATGGCTACACCTTC. The variable domain in full, with the rest retrieved from reference TRBV19 and TRBJ1-2, is DGGITQSPKYLFRKEGQNVTLSCEQNLNHDAMYWYRQDPGQGLRLIYYSQIVNDFQKGDIAEGYSVSREKKESFPLTVTSAQKNPTAFYLCASSIHGANYGYTFGSGTRLTVV.

J is TRBJ1-1 and V is TRBV4-2, with D possibly being TRBD1 (5 bases). This CDR3 contains 14 residues. Per germline, CDR1 LGHNA and CDR2 YNFKEQ. V lost 1 base and J lost 10, with 16 bases in between. The CDR3 loop is CASSQVVGGIGAFF. The CDR3 nucleotides read TGTGCCAGCAGCCAAGTGGTTGGGGGAATCGGAGCTTTCTTT.

The chain employs TRBV4-1 and TRBJ1-1; no firm D call. The germline V gene has CDR1 MGHRA and CDR2 YSYEKL. V gave up 1 base and J gave up 5 bases, with 11 bases separating them. The CDR3 covers 14 residues. CDR3 sequence reads: CASSQGTGETEAFF. The CDR3 DNA follows: TGCGCCAGCAGCCAAGGGACGGGAGAGACTGAAGCTTTCTTT.

The chain employs TRBV7-2 and TRBJ2-5; the match to TRBD2 covers 8 bases. Germline CDR1 SGHTA, CDR2 FQGNSA. CDR3 length equals 14 residues. Losses at the gene ends were 8 bases for V and 7 bases for J; bases not matched to a gene: 12. The CDR3 DNA reads TGTGCCAGCTGCCTCGGGGGGGGCCGGGGGACCCAGTACTTC. Residues: CASCLGGGRGTQYF.

The chain is built from TRBV19 and TRBJ2-7; the D gene is possibly TRBD2 (6 bases). Trimming removed 5 bases from V and 0 bases from J, with 14 bases in between. The CDR3 extends over 15 amino acids. The germline CDR1 and CDR2 sequences are LNHDA and SQIVND (reference sequence). In DNA, the CDR3 is TGTGCCAGTAGTTCGCCCGGGGGAGTCTCCTACGAGCAGTACTTC. Protein sequence: CASSSPGGVSYEQYF.

The chain uses TRBV29-1 and TRBJ2-7, with 12 positions matching TRBD1. V lost 6 bases to trimming and J lost 9 bases; unmatched junction nucleotides: 9. The germline gives CDR1 SQVTM, CDR2 ANQGSEA. The CDR3 consists of 13 residues. The CDR3 here is CSVPGQGASAQYF. DNA for the CDR3: TGCAGCGTCCCGGGACAGGGGGCCTCGGCGCAGTACTTC.

This clone was seen only once. V is TRBV6-5 and J is TRBJ2-7, with D uncertain. Germline CDR1 MNHEY, CDR2 SVGAGI. The CDR3 sequence is 11 residues long. Trimming removed 6 bases at V and 4 bases at J, with 7 bases between. This CDR3 is CASRQRYEQYF. The CDR3 DNA is TGTGCCAGCAGGCAACGATACGAGCAGTACTTC.

This CDR3 reads CASSLPGQGIPTNEKLFF. The CDR3 nucleotides are TGCGCCAGCAGCTTGCCGGGACAGGGGATCCCAACTAATGAAAAACTGTTTTTT. This chain uses TRBV5-1 with TRBJ1-4, with TRBD1 matching over 10 bases. This CDR3 spans 18 amino acids. Germline V CDR1 and CDR2: SGHRS, YFSETQ. J gave up 0 bases and V 1 base, and 6 bases lay outside the gene matches.

The chain joins TRBV5-4 to TRBJ1-6; no reliable D call. This CDR3 region has 16 residues. Trimming pared 7 bases from V and 3 bases from J, leaving 17 bases between. CDR1 is SGHNT, CDR2 YYREEE, per germline (reference sequence). The DNA for the CDR3 is TGTGCCAGCCGAGAGGGTAGAAAAAACTATAATTCACCCCTCCACTTT. Translated: CASREGRKNYNSPLHF.

This chain connects TRBV6-1 to TRBJ2-7, with D perhaps TRBD1 (6 bases). The germline V gene has CDR1 MNHNS and CDR2 SASEGT. The CDR3 has 12 amino acids. V lost 6 bases, J lost 4 bases, and 10 bases lay in between. CDR3 protein: CASSQTGYEQYF. DNA for the CDR3: TGTGCCAGCAGCCAGACAGGTTACGAGCAGTACTTC.